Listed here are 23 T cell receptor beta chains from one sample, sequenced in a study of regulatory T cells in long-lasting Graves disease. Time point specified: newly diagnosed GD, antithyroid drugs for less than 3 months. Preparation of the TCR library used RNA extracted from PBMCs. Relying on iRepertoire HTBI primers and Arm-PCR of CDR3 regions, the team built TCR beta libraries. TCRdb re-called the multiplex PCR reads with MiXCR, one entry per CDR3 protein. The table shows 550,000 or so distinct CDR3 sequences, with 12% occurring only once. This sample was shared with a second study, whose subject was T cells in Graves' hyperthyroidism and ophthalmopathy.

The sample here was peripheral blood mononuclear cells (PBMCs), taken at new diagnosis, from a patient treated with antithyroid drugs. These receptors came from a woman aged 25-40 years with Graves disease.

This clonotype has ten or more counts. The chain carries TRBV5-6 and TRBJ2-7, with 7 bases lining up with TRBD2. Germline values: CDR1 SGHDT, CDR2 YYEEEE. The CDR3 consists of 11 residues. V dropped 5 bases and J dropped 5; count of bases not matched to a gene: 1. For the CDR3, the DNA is TGTGCCAGCAGTCGGGGGGACGAGCAGTACTTC. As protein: CASSRGDEQYF.

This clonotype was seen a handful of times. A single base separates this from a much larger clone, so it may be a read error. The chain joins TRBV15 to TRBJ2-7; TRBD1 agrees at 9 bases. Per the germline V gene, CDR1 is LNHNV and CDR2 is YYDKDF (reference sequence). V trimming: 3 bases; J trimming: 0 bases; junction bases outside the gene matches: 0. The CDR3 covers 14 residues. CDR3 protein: CATSRDRGSYEQYF. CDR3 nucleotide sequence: TGTGCCACCAGCAGGGACAGGGGCTCCTACGAGCAGTACTTC. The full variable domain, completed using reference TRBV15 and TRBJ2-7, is DAMVIQNPRYQVTQFGKPVTLSCSQTLNHNVMYWYQQKSSQAPKLLFHYYDKDFNNEADTPDNFQSRRPNTSFCFLDIRSPGLGDTAMYLCATSRDRGSYEQYFGPGTRLTVT.

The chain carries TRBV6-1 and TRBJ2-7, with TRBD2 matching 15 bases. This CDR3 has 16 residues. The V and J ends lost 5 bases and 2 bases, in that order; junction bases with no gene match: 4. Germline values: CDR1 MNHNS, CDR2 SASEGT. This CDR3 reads CASSTGTSGRPYEQYF. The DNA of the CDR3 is TGTGCCAGCAGTACCGGGACTAGCGGGAGGCCCTACGAGCAGTACTTC.

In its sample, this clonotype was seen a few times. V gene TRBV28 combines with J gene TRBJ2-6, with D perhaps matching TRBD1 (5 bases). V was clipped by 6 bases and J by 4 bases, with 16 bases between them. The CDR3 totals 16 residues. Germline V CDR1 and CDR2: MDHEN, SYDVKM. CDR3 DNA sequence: TGTGCCAGCAGACCCTCCGACAGTACCGGGGCCAACGTCCTGACTTTC. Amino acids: CASRPSDSTGANVLTF.

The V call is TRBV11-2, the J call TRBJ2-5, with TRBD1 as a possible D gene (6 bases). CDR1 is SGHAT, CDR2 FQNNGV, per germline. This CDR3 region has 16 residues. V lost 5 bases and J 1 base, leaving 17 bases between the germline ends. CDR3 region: CASSPRGGVLQETQYF. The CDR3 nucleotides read TGTGCCAGCAGCCCCAGAGGGGGAGTACTCCAAGAGACCCAGTACTTC.

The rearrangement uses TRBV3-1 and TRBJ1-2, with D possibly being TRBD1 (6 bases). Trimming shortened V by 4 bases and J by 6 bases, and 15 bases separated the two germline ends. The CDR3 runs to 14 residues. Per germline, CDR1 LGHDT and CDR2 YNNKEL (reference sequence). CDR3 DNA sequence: TGTGCCAGCAGCCTGGGACAACTCGCCAATGGCTACACCTTC. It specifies CASSLGQLANGYTF.

The CDR3 reads CASSGGALQPQHF. The CDR3 DNA sequence: TGTGCCAGCAGTGGGGGGGCCCTTCAGCCCCAGCATTTT. V and J are TRBV6-1 and TRBJ1-5, with D possibly TRBD1 on 6 matching bases. In germline, CDR1 is MNHNS, CDR2 SASEGT. The germline V and J ends were trimmed by 4 bases and 6 bases, with 10 bases remaining between them. This CDR3 has 13 residues.

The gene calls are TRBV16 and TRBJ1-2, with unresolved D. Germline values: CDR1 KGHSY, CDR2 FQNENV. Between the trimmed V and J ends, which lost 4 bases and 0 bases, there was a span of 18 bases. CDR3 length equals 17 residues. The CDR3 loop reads CASSPSWTGRPNYGYTF. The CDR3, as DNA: TGTGCCAGCAGCCCATCCTGGACGGGAAGACCTAACTATGGCTACACCTTC.

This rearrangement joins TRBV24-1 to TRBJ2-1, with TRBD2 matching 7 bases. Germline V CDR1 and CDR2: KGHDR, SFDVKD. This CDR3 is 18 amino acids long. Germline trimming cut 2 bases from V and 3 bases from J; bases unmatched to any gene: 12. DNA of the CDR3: TGTGCCACCAGTGATTCGTTGTTTAAGCGGGGCGTCTACAATGAGCAGTTCTTC. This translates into CATSDSLFKRGVYNEQFF.

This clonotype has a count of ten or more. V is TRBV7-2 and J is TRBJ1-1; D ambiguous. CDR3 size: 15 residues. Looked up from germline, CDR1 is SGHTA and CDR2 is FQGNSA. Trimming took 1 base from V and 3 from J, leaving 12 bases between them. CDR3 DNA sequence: TGTGCCAGCAGCTTAGTGGGGAAATCGGACACTGAAGCTTTCTTT. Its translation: CASSLVGKSDTEAFF.

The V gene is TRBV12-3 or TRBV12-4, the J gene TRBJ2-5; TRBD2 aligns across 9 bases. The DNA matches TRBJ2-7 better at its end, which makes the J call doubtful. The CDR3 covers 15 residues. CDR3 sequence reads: CASSSRASGNYEQYF. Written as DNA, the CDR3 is TGTGCCAGCAGTTCAAGGGCTAGCGGGAACTACGAGCAGTACTTC.

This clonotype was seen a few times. The CDR3 is CSARAQRVTDTQYF. For the CDR3, the DNA is TGCAGTGCTAGAGCCCAGCGCGTGACAGATACGCAGTATTTT. The chain joins TRBV20-1 to TRBJ2-3; D call uncertain. V lost 1 base and J 3 bases, leaving 11 bases between the germline ends. Germline values: CDR1 DFQATT, CDR2 SNEGSKA (reference sequence). The CDR3 covers 14 residues.

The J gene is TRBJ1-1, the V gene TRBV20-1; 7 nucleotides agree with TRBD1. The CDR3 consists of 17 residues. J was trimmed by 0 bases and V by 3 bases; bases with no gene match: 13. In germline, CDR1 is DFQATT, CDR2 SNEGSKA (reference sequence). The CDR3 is CSARGAALTGMNTEAFF. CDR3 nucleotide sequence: TGCAGTGCTAGGGGGGCAGCTTTGACAGGGATGAACACTGAAGCTTTCTTT.

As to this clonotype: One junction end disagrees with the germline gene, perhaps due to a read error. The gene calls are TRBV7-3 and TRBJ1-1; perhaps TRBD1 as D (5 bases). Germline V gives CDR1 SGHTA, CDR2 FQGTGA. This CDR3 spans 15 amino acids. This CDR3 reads CASSLWGRVNAEAFF. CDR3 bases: TGTGCCAGCAGCTTATGGGGCAGGGTGAACGCTGAAGCTTTCTTT.

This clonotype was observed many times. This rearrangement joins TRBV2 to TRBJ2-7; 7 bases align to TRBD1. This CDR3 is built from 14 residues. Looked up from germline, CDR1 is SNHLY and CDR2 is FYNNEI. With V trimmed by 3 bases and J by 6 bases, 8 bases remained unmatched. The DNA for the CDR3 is TGTGCCAGCAGTGACGCCCACAGGGGTAGCGAGCAGTACTTC. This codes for CASSDAHRGSEQYF.

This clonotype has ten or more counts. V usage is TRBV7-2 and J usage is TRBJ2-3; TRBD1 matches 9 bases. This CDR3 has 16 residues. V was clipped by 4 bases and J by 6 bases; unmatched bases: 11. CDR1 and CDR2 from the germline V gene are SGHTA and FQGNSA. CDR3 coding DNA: TGTGCCAGCAGCTCGACCCTGGGGACAGGGTCCGATACGCAGTATTTT. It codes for CASSSTLGTGSDTQYF.

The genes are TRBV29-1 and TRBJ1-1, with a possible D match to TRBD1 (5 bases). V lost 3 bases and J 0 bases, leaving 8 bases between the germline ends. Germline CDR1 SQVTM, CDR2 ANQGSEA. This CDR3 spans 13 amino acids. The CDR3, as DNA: TGCAGCGTTGATGAGGGGCTGAACACTGAAGCTTTCTTT. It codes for CSVDEGLNTEAFF.

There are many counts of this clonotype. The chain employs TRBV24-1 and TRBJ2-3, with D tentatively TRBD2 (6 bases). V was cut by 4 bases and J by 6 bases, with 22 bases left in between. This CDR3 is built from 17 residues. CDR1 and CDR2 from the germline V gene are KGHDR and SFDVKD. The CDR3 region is CATSDPSMAGRPDTQYF. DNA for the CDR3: TGTGCCACCAGTGACCCCTCGATGGCGGGACGACCCGATACGCAGTATTTT.

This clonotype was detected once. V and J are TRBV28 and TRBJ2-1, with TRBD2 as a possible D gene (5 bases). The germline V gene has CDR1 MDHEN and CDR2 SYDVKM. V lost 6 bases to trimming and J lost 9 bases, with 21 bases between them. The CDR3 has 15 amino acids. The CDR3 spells CASRKRELLVGEQFF. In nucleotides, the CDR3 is TGTGCCAGCAGAAAGAGGGAACTTCTTGTTGGTGAGCAGTTCTTC.

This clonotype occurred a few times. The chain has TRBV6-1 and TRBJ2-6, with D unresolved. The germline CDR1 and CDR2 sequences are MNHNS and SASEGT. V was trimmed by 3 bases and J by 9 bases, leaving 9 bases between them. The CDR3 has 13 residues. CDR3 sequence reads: CASSDRRDNVLTF. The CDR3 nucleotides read TGTGCCAGCAGTGACCGAAGGGACAACGTCCTGACTTTC.

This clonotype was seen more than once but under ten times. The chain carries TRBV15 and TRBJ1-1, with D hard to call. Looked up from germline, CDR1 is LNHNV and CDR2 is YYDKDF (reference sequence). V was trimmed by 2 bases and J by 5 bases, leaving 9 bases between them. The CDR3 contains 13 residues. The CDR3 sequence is CATSRTEGTEAFF. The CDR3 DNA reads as TGTGCCACCAGCAGAACAGAGGGAACTGAAGCTTTCTTT. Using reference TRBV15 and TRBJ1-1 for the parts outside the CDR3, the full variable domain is DAMVIQNPRYQVTQFGKPVTLSCSQTLNHNVMYWYQQKSSQAPKLLFHYYDKDFNNEADTPDNFQSRRPNTSFCFLDIRSPGLGDTAMYLCATSRTEGTEAFFGQGTRLTVV.

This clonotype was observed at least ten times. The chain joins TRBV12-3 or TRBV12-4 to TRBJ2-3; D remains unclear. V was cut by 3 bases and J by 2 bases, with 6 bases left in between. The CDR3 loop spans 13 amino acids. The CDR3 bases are TGTGCCAGCAGTTTTGTTTTCACAGATACGCAGTATTTT. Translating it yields CASSFVFTDTQYF.

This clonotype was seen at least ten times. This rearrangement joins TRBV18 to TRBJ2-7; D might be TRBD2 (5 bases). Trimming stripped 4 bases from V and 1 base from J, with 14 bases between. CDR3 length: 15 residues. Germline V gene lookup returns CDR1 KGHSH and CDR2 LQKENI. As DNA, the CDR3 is TGTGCCAGCTCACGGGAGTTCGGCACTTCCTACGAGCAGTACTTC. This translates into CASSREFGTSYEQYF.